The 8 T cell receptor beta chains listed next were all sequenced from one sample in a study of identical twins. TCRdb re-called the 5' RACE reads with MiXCR, one entry per CDR3 protein. Among about 890,000 distinct CDR3 sequences, roughly an eighth were seen once, and the ten largest hold around 1.5%. These data also formed part of another study, on yellow fever vaccine responses in identical twins.

Sequenced: PBMCs. Receptors were obtained from a woman between 18 and 30 years old in good health.

The chain uses TRBV5-1 and TRBJ1-1; TRBD1 is a possible D gene (5 bases). Per germline, CDR1 SGHRS and CDR2 YFSETQ. Trimming took 7 bases from V and 2 from J, leaving 18 bases between them. The CDR3 totals 15 residues. The chain's CDR3 is CASLPREGSNTEAFF. The DNA of the CDR3 is TGCGCCAGCTTACCTCGGGAGGGGAGTAACACTGAAGCTTTCTTT.

This chain uses TRBV20-1 with TRBJ2-2; 9 nucleotides align to TRBD1. This CDR3 spans 16 amino acids. Germline V lookup: CDR1 DFQATT, CDR2 SNEGSKA (reference sequence). In DNA form, the CDR3 reads TGCAGCGCATTAAAACCCGGGACAGGGAGGTCGGGGGAGCTGTTTTTT. This translates into CSALKPGTGRSGELFF.

The chain links TRBV20-1 to TRBJ2-7, with TRBD1 identical over 10 bases. From germline, CDR1 is DFQATT and CDR2 SNEGSKA (reference sequence). The CDR3 runs 13 residues. V shed 5 bases, J shed 5 bases, and the junction held 6 bases outside the gene matches. CDR3 nucleotides: TGCAGTGCTTTGCGACAGGGGGCCGACGAGCAGTACTTC. This translates into CSALRQGADEQYF.

This clonotype was seen a few times. The chain has TRBV7-3 and TRBJ2-2; 10 bases are shared with TRBD2. Trimming took 5 bases from V and 6 from J; bases not matched to a gene: 12. Germline V lookup: CDR1 SGHTA, CDR2 FQGTGA. This CDR3 contains 17 residues. CDR3 nucleotides: TGTGCCAGCAGCCTACGCGGAGCGGGAGGGCCCCCCGGGGAGCTGTTTTTT. Translation gives CASSLRGAGGPPGELFF.

This clonotype was seen a single time. CDR3 sequence reads: CAINWQLGGEQYV. DNA for the CDR3: TGTGCTATTAACTGGCAGTTGGGGGGCGAGCAGTACGTC. The rearrangement uses TRBV11-2 and TRBJ2-7, with D tentatively TRBD2 (6 bases). Germline assignment: CDR1 SGHAT and CDR2 FQNNGV. This CDR3 has 13 amino acids.

The V call is TRBV11-2, the J call TRBJ2-1; TRBD2 aligns across 9 bases. The junction had 16 bases not matched to a gene; V was cut back by 5 bases and J by 5 bases. Germline CDR1 is SGHAT and CDR2 is FQNNGV. This CDR3 spans 18 amino acids. CDR3 DNA: TGTGCCAGCAGCGCAAGAGTCGCGTGGCTAGCGGGGAACAATGAGCAGTTCTTC. Protein sequence: CASSARVAWLAGNNEQFF.

This clonotype was counted between two and nine times. The chain couples TRBV4-1 to TRBJ1-4, with D possibly being TRBD1 (6 bases). Germline lookup yields CDR1 MGHRA and CDR2 YSYEKL. Trimming stripped 4 bases from V and 7 bases from J, with 13 bases between. The CDR3 extends over 14 amino acids. This CDR3 reads CASSLRGGSEKLFF. The CDR3 DNA reads TGCGCCAGCAGCCTCAGGGGTGGAAGTGAAAAACTGTTTTTT.

This clonotype was recorded a few times. The rearrangement joins TRBV29-1 to TRBJ2-1; D may be TRBD2 (6 bases). Trimming shortened V by 0 bases and J by 6 bases, and 12 bases separated the two germline ends. This CDR3 is 14 amino acids long. The germline gives CDR1 SQVTM, CDR2 ANQGSEA. CDR3 region: CSVEDLLTSNEQFF. CDR3 DNA sequence: TGCAGCGTTGAAGACCTCCTGACTAGCAATGAGCAGTTCTTC.